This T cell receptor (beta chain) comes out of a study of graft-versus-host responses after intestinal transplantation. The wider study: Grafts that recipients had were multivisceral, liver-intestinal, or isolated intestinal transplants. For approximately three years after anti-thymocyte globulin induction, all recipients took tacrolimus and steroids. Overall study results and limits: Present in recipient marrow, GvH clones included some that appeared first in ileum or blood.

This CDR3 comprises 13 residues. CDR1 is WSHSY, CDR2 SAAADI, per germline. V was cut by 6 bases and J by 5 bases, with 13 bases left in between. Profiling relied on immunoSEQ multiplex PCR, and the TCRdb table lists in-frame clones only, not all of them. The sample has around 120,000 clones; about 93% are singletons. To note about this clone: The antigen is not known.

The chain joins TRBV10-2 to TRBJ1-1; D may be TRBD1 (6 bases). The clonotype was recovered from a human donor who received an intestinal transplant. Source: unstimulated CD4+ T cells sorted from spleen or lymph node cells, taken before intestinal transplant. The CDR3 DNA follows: TGCGCCAGCAGAGGCCGGAGGGGGACTGAAGCTTTCTTT. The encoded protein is CASRGRRGTEAFF.